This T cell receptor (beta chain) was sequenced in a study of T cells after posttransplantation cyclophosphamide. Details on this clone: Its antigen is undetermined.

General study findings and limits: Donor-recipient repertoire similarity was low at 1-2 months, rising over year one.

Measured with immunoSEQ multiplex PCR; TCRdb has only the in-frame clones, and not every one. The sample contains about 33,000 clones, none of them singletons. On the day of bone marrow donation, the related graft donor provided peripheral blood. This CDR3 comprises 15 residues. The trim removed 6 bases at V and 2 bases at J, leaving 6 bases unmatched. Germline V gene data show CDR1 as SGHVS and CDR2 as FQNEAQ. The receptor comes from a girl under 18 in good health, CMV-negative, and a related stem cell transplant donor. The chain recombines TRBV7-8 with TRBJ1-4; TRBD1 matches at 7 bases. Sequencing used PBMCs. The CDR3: CASRPTGRTNEKLFF. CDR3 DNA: TGTGCCAGCAGACCGACAGGGCGCACTAATGAAAAACTGTTTTTT.